This entry lists 2 T cell receptor beta chains sequenced from one sample in a study of beta chain bispecific antibodies for T cell cancers. No antigen has been assigned to these receptors. Each CDR3 protein gets one entry after TCRdb re-called the 5' RACE reads with MiXCR. The sample includes approximately 20,000 distinct CDR3 sequences, around 2.4% of them seen just once. Findings and caveats of the study: Normal T cells contributed less of the targeted TRBV signal than the leukemia cells did.

Either OKT3 anti-CD3 antibody or CD3/CD28 beads expanded T cells from blood mononuclear cells over 3 days. Sequencing was carried out using healthy donor T cells cultured with leukemia cells. The source is a human donor in good health. Some clones in this sample may be carry-over from other donors' samples.

This clonotype is labeled as medium-sized (0.01 to 0.1%). The V and J genes are TRBV7-9 and TRBJ2-5, with 9 positions matching TRBD1. Germline CDR1 SEHNR, CDR2 FQNEAQ (reference sequence). The CDR3 spans 15 residues. Trimming cost V 6 bases and J 2 bases; bases outside gene matches: 7. CDR3 in amino acids: CASRNNRGPQETQYF. The CDR3 DNA is TGTGCCAGCAGAAATAACAGGGGGCCTCAAGAGACCCAGTACTTC. The full variable domain, its missing parts supplied by reference TRBV7-9 and TRBJ2-5, is DTGVSQNPRHKITKRGQNVTFRCDPISEHNRLYWYRQTLGQGPEFLTYFQNEAQLEKSRLLSDRFSAERPKGSFSTLEIQRTEQGDSAMYLCASRNNRGPQETQYFGPGTRLLVL.

This clonotype occurred many times. The rearrangement joins TRBV6-5 to TRBJ2-1, with 10 bases lining up with TRBD1. Per the germline V gene, CDR1 is MNHEY and CDR2 is SVGAGI. V dropped 5 bases and J dropped 8; count of bases not matched to a gene: 9. The CDR3 spans 15 residues. The CDR3 sequence is CASSPGTGVVDEQFF. The CDR3, as DNA: TGTGCCAGCAGTCCGGGGACAGGGGTAGTCGATGAGCAGTTCTTC.